The 26 T cell receptor beta chains below were found in one sample sequenced in a study of shared clonotypes between healthy human individuals. Profiling relied on immunoSEQ multiplex PCR, and the TCRdb table lists in-frame clones only, not all of them. Of under 2.5 million clones in the sample, 85% to 95% were seen once. The source material was naive CD4+ T cells from PBMCs. Subset in this sample: CD45RA+ positively selected. Source of these receptors: a man younger than 35 in good health. Some clones in this sample may be carry-over from other donors' samples.

V usage is TRBV28 and J usage is TRBJ2-3; 8 positions agree with TRBD1. The CDR3 has 15 amino acids. V lost 7 bases to trimming and J lost 5 bases; unmatched junction nucleotides: 11. The germline V gene has CDR1 MDHEN and CDR2 SYDVKM. DNA for the CDR3: TGTGCCAGCAATGAGCCGGGACAGGAGCTAGATACGCAGTATTTT. As protein: CASNEPGQELDTQYF.

On this clone: This sample includes further DNA sequences coding for the same CDR3. V and J are TRBV7-3 and TRBJ2-2; no clear D. Per germline, CDR1 SGHTA and CDR2 FQGTGA. V was pared by 2 bases and J by 5 bases, with 6 bases between. The CDR3 runs 13 residues. This CDR3 is CASSLLGTGELFF. CDR3 bases: TGTGCCAGCAGCTTACTAGGAACCGGGGAGCTGTTTTTT.

The CDR3 DNA reads TGTGCTAGTGGTATAGGGACAGGGGGCTTCTCGGATACGCAGTATTTT. Its protein is CASGIGTGGFSDTQYF. This chain uses TRBV12-5 with TRBJ2-3; 12 positions match TRBD1. Germline CDR1 is LGHNT and CDR2 is FRNRAP. The CDR3 runs to 16 residues. V dropped 5 bases and J dropped 6; count of bases not matched to a gene: 9.

The CDR3 reads CASSYMGAMLYEQYF. The CDR3 coding sequence is TGTGCCAGCAGCTATATGGGAGCTATGCTATACGAGCAGTACTTC. V is TRBV5-6 and J is TRBJ2-7; TRBD2 might be the D (5 bases). Trimming stripped 3 bases from V and 4 bases from J, with 17 bases between. This CDR3 contains 15 residues. CDR1 is SGHDT and CDR2 is YYEEEE in the germline V gene.

This clone appeared once. V and J are TRBV28 and TRBJ1-5; D is possibly TRBD1 (5 bases). Per the germline V gene, CDR1 is MDHEN and CDR2 is SYDVKM. This CDR3 has 18 amino acids. With 4 bases removed from V and 0 bases from J, the gap between germline ends came to 19 bases. CDR3 nucleotides: TGTGCCAGCAGTTGGGACTGGACGGATGATTATAGCAATCAGCCCCAGCATTTT. Amino acids: CASSWDWTDDYSNQPQHF. The variable domain in full, with the rest retrieved from reference TRBV28 and TRBJ1-5, is DVKVTQSSRYLVKRTGEKVFLECVQDMDHENMFWYRQDPGLGLRLIYFSYDVKMKEKGDIPEGYSVSREKKERFSLILESASTNQTSMYLCASSWDWTDDYSNQPQHFGDGTRLSIL.

The chain links TRBV5-1 to TRBJ1-2, with TRBD1 matching 10 bases. The CDR3 is made up of 16 amino acids. The germline gives CDR1 SGHRS, CDR2 YFSETQ. V was clipped by 0 bases and J by 8 bases; unmatched bases: 10. CDR3 residues: CASSLAGRQGAFGYTF. CDR3 nucleotide sequence: TGCGCCAGCAGCTTGGCGGGGAGACAGGGGGCCTTCGGCTACACCTTC.

This rearrangement joins TRBV25-1 to TRBJ1-1; 7 nucleotides agree with TRBD1. With 6 bases clipped from V and 4 bases from J, the junction kept 14 bases outside the gene matches. The CDR3 totals 16 residues. CDR1 is MGHDK and CDR2 is SYGVNS in the germline V gene. The CDR3 loop is CASRHQKGQGGTEAFF. CDR3 DNA: TGTGCCAGCAGACATCAAAAAGGCCAGGGGGGCACTGAAGCTTTCTTT.

CDR3 in DNA: TGTGCCAGCAGCTCAACCTACAGGGAGTGGAACACTGAAGCTTTCTTT. This translates into CASSSTYREWNTEAFF. This sequence joins TRBV5-6 and TRBJ1-1, with a tentative D call TRBD1 (6 bases). Trimming shortened V by 3 bases and J by 1 base, and 16 bases separated the two germline ends. This CDR3 has 16 amino acids. Germline CDR1 is SGHDT and CDR2 is YYEEEE.

A word on this clone: In the same sample, other DNA sequences code for this CDR3. This chain uses TRBV6-1 with TRBJ1-5; 9 positions match TRBD1. Germline values: CDR1 MNHNS, CDR2 SASEGT. The CDR3 extends over 14 amino acids. Trimming removed 4 bases from V and 4 bases from J; junction bases left unmatched: 2. The CDR3 DNA reads as TGTGCCAGCAGTGGAGACAGGGGGAATCAGCCCCAGCATTTT. This gives the protein CASSGDRGNQPQHF.

The CDR3 region is CSVLLTYTDTQYF. CDR3 DNA sequence: TGCAGCGTCCTTCTAACTTACACAGATACGCAGTATTTT. This sequence joins TRBV29-1 and TRBJ2-3; D is undetermined. The CDR3 length is 13 residues. V was shortened by 6 bases and J by 2 bases, with 12 bases between the two germline ends. Per the germline V gene, CDR1 is SQVTM and CDR2 is ANQGSEA.

The chain joins TRBV7-3 to TRBJ2-4, with D perhaps given as TRBD1 or TRBD2 (6 bases each). The CDR3 loop spans 14 amino acids. Germline CDR1 is SGHTA and CDR2 is FQGTGA. V dropped 2 bases and J dropped 8 bases, with 13 bases sitting between them. The CDR3 is CASSLRAGEDIQYF. CDR3 DNA: TGTGCCAGCAGCTTACGGGCAGGGGAGGACATTCAGTACTTC. Variable domain in full (rest from reference TRBV7-3 and TRBJ2-4): GAGVSQTPSNKVTEKGKYVELRCDPISGHTALYWYRQSLGQGPEFLIYFQGTGAADDSGLPNDRFFAVRPEGSVSTLKIQRTERGDSAVYLCASSLRAGEDIQYFGAGTRLSVL.

The genes are TRBV19 and TRBJ2-5; D might be TRBD2 (7 bases). V lost 7 bases, J lost 6 bases, and 18 bases lay in between. Germline V gene data show CDR1 as LNHDA and CDR2 as SQIVND (reference sequence). The CDR3 extends over 14 amino acids. In DNA, the CDR3 is TGTGCCAGTACCCTGGGGGGGGGCTCGAAGACCCAGTACTTC. Its translation is CASTLGGGSKTQYF.

The chain employs TRBV7-2 and TRBJ2-1, with 7 bases aligning to TRBD2. V gave up 4 bases and J gave up 7 bases; unmatched junction bases: 13. The CDR3 consists of 16 residues. CDR1 SGHTA and CDR2 FQGNSA come from the germline V gene. The CDR3 nucleotides read TGTGCCAGCAGCTCTGGGGGGGGATTAAGGCGGAATGAGCAGTTCTTC. Protein product: CASSSGGGLRRNEQFF. The whole variable domain, remainder taken from reference TRBV7-2 and TRBJ2-1, is GAGVSQSPSNKVTEKGKDVELRCDPISGHTALYWYRQSLGQGLEFLIYFQGNSAPDKSGLPSDRFSAERTGGSVSTLTIQRTQQEDSAVYLCASSSGGGLRRNEQFFGPGTRLTVL.

The chain has TRBV29-1 and TRBJ1-2; 8 bases are shared with TRBD1. The germline CDR1 and CDR2 sequences are SQVTM and ANQGSEA. The CDR3 has 13 amino acids. Germline trimming cut 7 bases from V and 3 bases from J; bases unmatched to any gene: 7. CDR3 DNA sequence: TGCAGCGCAGTCGACAGGGGCGACTATGGCTACACCTTC. Amino acids: CSAVDRGDYGYTF.

The DNA of the CDR3 is TGCGCCAGCAGCTTGGCCGGGACTAGCGGGAACCAAGAGACCCAGTACTTC. It yields the protein CASSLAGTSGNQETQYF. The rearrangement links TRBV5-1 to TRBJ2-5; 13 bases align to TRBD2. The CDR3 has 17 amino acids. J gave up 0 bases and V 0 bases, and 2 bases lay outside the gene matches. Germline V CDR1 and CDR2: SGHRS, YFSETQ.

The J gene is TRBJ2-1, the V gene TRBV6-4, with D perhaps TRBD2 (6 bases). Between the trimmed V and J ends, which lost 6 bases and 4 bases, there was a span of 19 bases. CDR1 is MRHNA, CDR2 SNTAGT, per germline. The CDR3 loop spans 16 amino acids. DNA for the CDR3: TGTGCCAGCAGAAAGCCCCGGGAGATCGGGTACAATGAGCAGTTCTTC. Its translation: CASRKPREIGYNEQFF.

The chain joins TRBV12-5 to TRBJ2-1, with 7 bases that match TRBD1. Germline loops: CDR1 LGHNT, CDR2 FRNRAP. Losses at the gene ends were 6 bases for V and 4 bases for J; bases not matched to a gene: 6. This CDR3 has 14 amino acids. CDR3 bases: TGTGCTAGTGGGCTCGGACAGGAGTACAATGAGCAGTTCTTC. It encodes CASGLGQEYNEQFF. Drawing the rest from reference TRBV12-5 and TRBJ2-1, the complete variable domain is DARVTQTPRHKVTEMGQEVTMRCQPILGHNTVFWYRQTMMQGLELLAYFRNRAPLDDSGMPKDRFSAEMPDATLATLKIQPSEPRDSAVYFCASGLGQEYNEQFFGPGTRLTVL.

This chain joins TRBV9 and TRBJ2-7; the D gene could be TRBD1 or TRBD2 (6 bases each). From germline, CDR1 is SGDLS and CDR2 YYNGEE. The V gene lost 3 bases and the J gene lost 1 base, with 11 bases spanning the gap. CDR3 size: 14 residues. CDR3 in DNA: TGTGCCAGCAGCGGCGAGGGGGGTTCCTACGAGCAGTACTTC. It is translated as CASSGEGGSYEQYF. Combining the CDR3 with reference TRBV9 and TRBJ2-7 gives the whole variable domain DSGVTQTPKHLITATGQRVTLRCSPRSGDLSVYWYQQSLDQGLQFLIQYYNGEERAKGNILERFSAQQFPDLHSELNLSSLELGDSALYFCASSGEGGSYEQYFGPGTRLTVT.

Turning to this clone: This CDR3 is also generated by other DNA sequences in the sample. The chain carries TRBV2 and TRBJ1-2, with 7 bases identical to TRBD1. CDR1 and CDR2 (germline): SNHLY, FYNNEI. CDR3 length equals 13 residues. Unmatched junction bases numbered 2, after V lost 6 bases and J lost 1 base. The CDR3: CASSRDSNYGYTF. CDR3 coding DNA: TGTGCCAGCAGCCGGGACAGTAACTATGGCTACACCTTC.

Worth noting for this clone: The same CDR3 arises from other DNA sequences in this sample as well. The chain links TRBV6-1 to TRBJ2-5; a weak D match, TRBD1 (5 bases). Trimming pared 4 bases from V and 3 bases from J, leaving 9 bases between. This CDR3 is 13 amino acids long. Germline assignment: CDR1 MNHNS and CDR2 SASEGT. CDR3 nucleotide sequence: TGTGCCAGCAGTGCAGGGTTGAAAGAGACCCAGTACTTC. It is translated as CASSAGLKETQYF.

The rearrangement joins TRBV7-3 to TRBJ2-7; a weak D match, TRBD2 (5 bases). This CDR3 is 14 amino acids long. Germline-derived CDR1 and CDR2 are SGHTA and FQGTGA. Trimming removed 6 bases at V and 4 bases at J, with 16 bases between. In nucleotides, the CDR3 is TGTGCCAGCAGTCCGTTCCCGGGAATGTACGAGCAGTACTTC. Its translation is CASSPFPGMYEQYF. Filled out from reference TRBV7-3 and TRBJ2-7, the complete variable domain reads GAGVSQTPSNKVTEKGKYVELRCDPISGHTALYWYRQSLGQGPEFLIYFQGTGAADDSGLPNDRFFAVRPEGSVSTLKIQRTERGDSAVYLCASSPFPGMYEQYFGPGTRLTVT.

The J gene is TRBJ1-3, the V gene TRBV7-2; the D is unclear. The ends were cut back, 0 bases at V and 0 bases at J, with 6 bases in the middle. The V gene's germline CDR1 is SGHTA and CDR2 FQGNSA. This CDR3 has 15 residues. This CDR3 reads CASSLAGFSGNTIYF. The CDR3 region has the DNA TGTGCCAGCAGCTTAGCAGGTTTCTCTGGAAACACCATATATTTT.

The chain carries TRBV20-1 and TRBJ1-5; D gene ambiguous. Germline V gene sequence: CDR1 DFQATT, CDR2 SNEGSKA (reference sequence). V lost 1 base and J lost 9, with 7 bases in between. The CDR3 totals 11 residues. The CDR3 coding sequence is TGCAGTGCTAGAGCCGGGGTGCCCCAGCATTTT. Translation gives CSARAGVPQHF.

The chain combines TRBV28 with TRBJ1-2; no clear D gene. Germline lookup yields CDR1 MDHEN and CDR2 SYDVKM. The V end was cut by 6 bases, the J end by 3 bases, with 14 bases between. CDR3 length equals 14 residues. This CDR3 is CASRSRILYYGYTF. CDR3 bases: TGTGCCAGCAGGAGTAGAATCTTGTACTATGGCTACACCTTC.

The chain has TRBV9 and TRBJ1-2; 7 bases are a match to TRBD1. CDR1 and CDR2 from the germline V gene are SGDLS and YYNGEE. V shed 3 bases and J 5 bases; nucleotides not matched to a gene: 10. CDR3 size: 15 residues. CDR3 coding DNA: TGTGCCAGCAGCGCAGAGCCGACAGGGAATTATGGCTACACCTTC. It codes for CASSAEPTGNYGYTF. The whole variable domain, filled in from reference TRBV9 and TRBJ1-2, reads DSGVTQTPKHLITATGQRVTLRCSPRSGDLSVYWYQQSLDQGLQFLIQYYNGEERAKGNILERFSAQQFPDLHSELNLSSLELGDSALYFCASSAEPTGNYGYTFGSGTRLTVV.

The chain combines TRBV5-1 with TRBJ2-1, with D possibly called TRBD1 or TRBD2 (6 bases each). The CDR3 has 15 amino acids. Trimming shortened V by 4 bases and J by 1 base, and 12 bases separated the two germline ends. CDR1 is SGHRS, CDR2 YFSETQ, per germline. The CDR3 is CASSQKGGSYNEQFF. The CDR3 nucleotides are TGCGCCAGCAGCCAAAAGGGGGGTTCCTACAATGAGCAGTTCTTC.